Described below is a single TCR beta chain sequence and its context. Unmatched junction bases numbered 5, after V lost 3 bases and J lost 13 bases. CDR1 is DFQATT and CDR2 is SNEGSKA in the germline V gene (reference sequence). CDR3 length: 11 residues. Amplification used 60 Vbeta primers and 13 Jbeta primers. The assay was immunoSEQ multiplex PCR, and TCRdb's table has in-frame clones only and misses some. In total, the table holds around 160,000 clones. These data come from a study of cytomegalovirus exposure and HLA in healthy donors. On the study more broadly: When 398 donors were genotyped, 81% of them were found to fall in the Caucasian-associated ancestry cluster.

Sequenced input: PBMCs. The chain joins TRBV20-1 to TRBJ1-4; 7 bases agree with TRBD1. The origin of this receptor is a woman aged 45 to 65 in good health and CMV-seronegative. In DNA, the CDR3 is TGCAGTGCTAGTTTAGGACAGGCACTGTTTTTT. The encoded protein is CSASLGQALFF.